The TCR beta chain under discussion was sequenced for a study of PD-L1 blockade in urothelial cancer. Study in general: Median T cell yield from blood was about 150,000.

V lost 1 base, J lost 5 bases, and 5 bases lay in between. Germline CDR1 and CDR2: SEHNR and FQNEAQ (reference sequence). The CDR3 is made up of 12 amino acids. Of note for this clone: Its antigen is still unknown.

Study-level results: The study found that durable-benefit patients expanded tumor-associated blood clones more at 3 weeks.

Clones were sequenced by immunoSEQ multiplex PCR, and TCRdb holds only the in-frame ones, with some missing. The repertoire holds 55,000 to 70,000 clones, with about 86% as singletons. Sequencing was performed on PBMCs, taken around atezolizumab (anti-PD-L1) treatment. The receptor was derived from a man in his fifties or sixties with urothelial cancer. The genes are TRBV7-9 and TRBJ1-2; the D is unclear. The CDR3 sequence: CASSLESYGYTF. The CDR3 nucleotides read TGTGCCAGCAGCTTAGAGAGTTATGGCTACACCTTC.